Listed here are 11 T cell receptor beta chains from one sample, sequenced in a study of cytomegalovirus exposure and HLA in healthy donors. Clones were read by immunoSEQ multiplex PCR, and TCRdb kept only the in-frame ones, dropping some. The repertoire includes 110,000 to 150,000 clones, approximately 84% of them detected once, and under 1.5% sits in the top ten. The sample comprised PBMCs. These receptors all come from a woman aged 25-40 years in good health and CMV-seronegative.

The chain couples TRBV2 to TRBJ2-5; D may be TRBD1 (6 bases). The CDR3 is 14 amino acids. V was clipped by 7 bases and J by 4 bases, with 16 bases between them. Germline V CDR1 and CDR2: SNHLY, FYNNEI. The CDR3 sequence is CASTTTGLGETQYF. CDR3 nucleotide sequence: TGTGCCAGCACCACCACAGGGCTCGGAGAGACCCAGTACTTC.

V and J are TRBV19 and TRBJ1-6, with TRBD1 identical over 9 bases. Per germline, CDR1 LNHDA and CDR2 SQIVND (reference sequence). The CDR3 runs to 16 residues. V was clipped by 5 bases and J by 10 bases; unmatched bases: 12. The CDR3 loop reads CASSVTGGRGISPLHF. DNA for the CDR3: TGTGCCAGTAGTGTGACAGGGGGACGAGGTATATCACCCCTCCACTTT.

This clone was recorded many times. CDR3 sequence reads: CASSLSRTGLIGGYTF. CDR3 coding DNA: TGCGCCAGCAGCTTGTCCCGGACAGGACTTATAGGGGGCTACACCTTC. This sequence joins TRBV5-1 and TRBJ1-2, with TRBD1 identical over 7 bases. This CDR3 region has 16 residues. Trimming took 1 base from V and 8 from J; bases not matched to a gene: 14. Germline loops: CDR1 SGHRS, CDR2 YFSETQ.

The rearrangement uses TRBV7-9 and TRBJ2-1; weak D call: TRBD2 (6 bases). This CDR3 is built from 15 residues. V was shortened by 3 bases and J by 6 bases, with 15 bases between the two germline ends. Germline CDR1 and CDR2: SEHNR and FQNEAQ (reference sequence). CDR3 region: CASSFMRGGSNEQFF. DNA for the CDR3: TGTGCCAGCAGCTTTATGAGGGGAGGAAGCAATGAGCAGTTCTTC.

V gene TRBV6-6 combines with J gene TRBJ1-6, with D possibly TRBD1 on 6 matching bases. This CDR3 is built from 14 residues. From germline, CDR1 is MNHNY and CDR2 SVGAGI (reference sequence). The ends were cut back, 5 bases at V and 10 bases at J, with 15 bases in the middle. The CDR3 loop reads CASSNQRGGSPLHF. CDR3 in DNA: TGTGCCAGCAGTAACCAAAGGGGGGGGTCACCCCTCCACTTT.

J is TRBJ1-1 and V is TRBV18; D is ambiguous. The V and J ends lost 6 bases and 4 bases respectively, with 15 bases between them. CDR1 is KGHSH, CDR2 LQKENI, per germline. This CDR3 has 14 amino acids. The CDR3 here is CASSLSSAITEAFF. DNA of the CDR3: TGTGCCAGCTCCCTAAGCTCCGCGATCACTGAAGCTTTCTTT.

V is TRBV7-3 and J is TRBJ2-5; 9 nucleotides align to TRBD2. J lost 5 bases, V lost 2 bases, and 0 bases had no gene match. The germline V gene has CDR1 SGHTA and CDR2 FQGTGA. This CDR3 spans 13 amino acids. The CDR3 loop reads CASSLGTSETQYF. Here the CDR3 DNA reads TGTGCCAGCAGCTTAGGGACTAGCGAGACCCAGTACTTC. The variable domain in full, completed from reference TRBV7-3 and TRBJ2-5, reads GAGVSQTPSNKVTEKGKYVELRCDPISGHTALYWYRQSLGQGPEFLIYFQGTGAADDSGLPNDRFFAVRPEGSVSTLKIQRTERGDSAVYLCASSLGTSETQYFGPGTRLLVL.

The rearrangement uses TRBV7-9 and TRBJ1-1; D ambiguous. Germline V CDR1 and CDR2: SEHNR, FQNEAQ (reference sequence). V gave up 7 bases and J gave up 4 bases, with 19 bases separating them. The CDR3 length is 15 residues. In DNA, the CDR3 is TGTGCCAGCACCTTTAGGCGGGGAGCGGGCACTGAAGCTTTCTTT. Translation gives CASTFRRGAGTEAFF.

The V call is TRBV30, the J call TRBJ2-5, with 7 nucleotides matching TRBD1. With V trimmed by 8 bases and J by 4 bases, 13 bases remained unmatched. Germline lookup yields CDR1 GTSNPN and CDR2 SVGIG (reference sequence). CDR3 length equals 14 residues. Here the CDR3 reads CAAKDLQGRETQYF. Here the CDR3 DNA reads TGTGCCGCAAAAGACTTACAGGGGCGAGAGACCCAGTACTTC.

The chain is built from TRBV5-6 and TRBJ1-2; D is ambiguous. The germline CDR1 and CDR2 sequences are SGHDT and YYEEEE. This CDR3 has 15 residues. Between the trimmed V and J ends, which lost 3 bases and 9 bases, there was a span of 21 bases. CDR3 in amino acids: CASSYREVGKWSYTF. The CDR3 nucleotides are TGTGCCAGCAGCTACCGCGAGGTCGGGAAGTGGAGCTACACCTTC. Full variable domain (outside the CDR3, taken from reference TRBV5-6 and TRBJ1-2): DAGVTQSPTHLIKTRGQQVTLRCSPKSGHDTVSWYQQALGQGPQFIFQYYEEEERQRGNFPDRFSGHQFPNYSSELNVNALLLGDSALYLCASSYREVGKWSYTFGSGTRLTVV.

V is TRBV7-9 and J is TRBJ2-3, with TRBD1 matching over 8 bases. CDR3 length: 16 residues. The V and J ends lost 5 bases and 2 bases, in that order; junction bases with no gene match: 9. Germline CDR1 reads SEHNR; CDR2 reads FQNEAQ (reference sequence). CDR3 loop: CASSKTGARNTDTQYF. CDR3 nucleotides: TGTGCCAGCAGCAAGACAGGGGCGCGAAACACAGATACGCAGTATTTT.